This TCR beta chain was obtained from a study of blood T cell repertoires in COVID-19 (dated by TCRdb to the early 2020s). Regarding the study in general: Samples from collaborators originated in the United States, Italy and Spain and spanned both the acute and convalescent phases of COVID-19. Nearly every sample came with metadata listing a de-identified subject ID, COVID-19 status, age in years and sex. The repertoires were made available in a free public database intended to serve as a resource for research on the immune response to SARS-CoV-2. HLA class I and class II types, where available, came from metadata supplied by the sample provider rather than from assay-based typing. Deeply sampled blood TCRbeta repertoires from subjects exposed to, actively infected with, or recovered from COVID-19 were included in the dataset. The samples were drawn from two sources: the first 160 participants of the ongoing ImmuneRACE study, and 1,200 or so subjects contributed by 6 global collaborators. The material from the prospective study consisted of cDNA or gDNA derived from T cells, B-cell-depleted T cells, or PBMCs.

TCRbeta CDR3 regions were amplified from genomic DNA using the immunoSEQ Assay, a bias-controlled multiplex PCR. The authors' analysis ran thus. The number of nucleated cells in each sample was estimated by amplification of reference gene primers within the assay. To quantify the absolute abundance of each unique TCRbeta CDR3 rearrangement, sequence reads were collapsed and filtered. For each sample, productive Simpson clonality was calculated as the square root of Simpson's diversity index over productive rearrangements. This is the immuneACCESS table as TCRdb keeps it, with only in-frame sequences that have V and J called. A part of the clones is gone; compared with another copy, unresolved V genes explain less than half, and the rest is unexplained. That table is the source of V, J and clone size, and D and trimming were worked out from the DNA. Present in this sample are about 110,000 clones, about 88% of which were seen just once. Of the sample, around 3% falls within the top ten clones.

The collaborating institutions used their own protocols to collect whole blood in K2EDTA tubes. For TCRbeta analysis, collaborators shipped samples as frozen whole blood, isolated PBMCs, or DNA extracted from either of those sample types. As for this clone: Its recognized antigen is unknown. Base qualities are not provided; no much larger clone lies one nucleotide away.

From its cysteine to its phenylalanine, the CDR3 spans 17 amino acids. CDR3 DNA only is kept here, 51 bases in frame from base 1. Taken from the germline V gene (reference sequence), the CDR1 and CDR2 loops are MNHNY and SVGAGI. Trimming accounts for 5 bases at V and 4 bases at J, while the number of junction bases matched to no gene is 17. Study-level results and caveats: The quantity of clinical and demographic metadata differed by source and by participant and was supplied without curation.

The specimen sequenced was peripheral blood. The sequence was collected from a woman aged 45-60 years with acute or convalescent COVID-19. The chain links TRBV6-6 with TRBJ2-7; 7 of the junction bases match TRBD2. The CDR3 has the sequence CASSRGIAGTIPYEQYF. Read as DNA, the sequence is TGTGCCAGCAGTCGGGGGATTGCCGGGACTATACCATACGAGCAGTACTTC.